The 25 T cell receptor beta chains below were found in one sample sequenced in a study of blood T cells in healthy people across ages (dated by TCRdb to 2015 to 2017). Library prep was done by 5' RACE. For sequencing, an Illumina HiSeq 2500 was employed. A second PCR of 7 to 11 cycles was run with a J-beta primer mix and a sample-barcoded 5' primer. The public reads were run again by TCRdb, first through fastp at Q25 and then through MiXCR, and only productive beta chains were kept. Identical CDR3 proteins give one entry, which carries the most common genes and DNA. Within this sample are over 700,000 distinct CDR3 sequences, with about 48% of them counted one time only. The top ten hold 40% to 50% of the sample. The sample comprised blood. The source of these receptors is a man at least 80 years old in good health.

This chain links TRBV29-1 with TRBJ2-1, with D hard to call. The V and J ends lost 4 bases and 6 bases respectively, with 7 bases between them. In germline, CDR1 is SQVTM, CDR2 ANQGSEA. There are 11 residues in the CDR3. CDR3: CSVAEGNEQFF. CDR3 nucleotide sequence: TGCAGCGTTGCGGAAGGCAATGAGCAGTTCTTC.

V is TRBV7-9 and J is TRBJ2-7, with D perhaps matching TRBD1 (5 bases). Trimming removed 3 bases from V and 2 bases from J, with 8 bases in between. The CDR3 sequence is 13 residues long. Germline lookup yields CDR1 SEHNR and CDR2 FQNEAQ (reference sequence). The CDR3 DNA reads TGTGCCAGCAGCTTCGGCAGGGCCTACGAGCAGTACTTC. This gives the protein CASSFGRAYEQYF.

This clonotype came up a few times. The chain employs TRBV5-1 and TRBJ2-5; the match to TRBD2 covers 9 bases. The CDR3 sequence is 15 residues long. The junction had 9 bases not matched to a gene; V was cut back by 6 bases and J by 3 bases. Germline CDR1 and CDR2: SGHRS and YFSETQ. The CDR3 protein is CASNSRGGREETQYF. Here the CDR3 DNA reads TGCGCCAGCAACTCGAGAGGCGGGAGGGAAGAGACCCAGTACTTC.

The chain combines TRBV25-1 with TRBJ1-2; 12 nucleotides match TRBD1. Per the germline V gene, CDR1 is MGHDK and CDR2 is SYGVNS. J gave up 5 bases and V 6 bases, and 13 bases lay outside the gene matches. This CDR3 has 17 residues. The CDR3 is CASRPPGTGGARYGYTF. In DNA form, the CDR3 reads TGTGCCAGCAGACCTCCGGGGACAGGGGGCGCAAGATATGGCTACACCTTC.

The chain links TRBV7-2 to TRBJ1-1; D gene uncertain. The CDR3 consists of 17 residues. Trimming left V 5 bases short and J 3 bases short, with 22 bases between. Per the germline V gene, CDR1 is SGHTA and CDR2 is FQGNSA. CDR3 residues: CASSPNPLALPDTEAFF. The DNA for the CDR3 is TGTGCCAGCAGCCCGAACCCCCTCGCCCTCCCGGACACTGAAGCTTTCTTT.

This clonotype was counted a few times. The chain uses TRBV7-2 and TRBJ2-1; D tentatively reads TRBD1 or TRBD2 (5 bases each). The ends were cut back, 6 bases at V and 0 bases at J, with 15 bases in the middle. The germline V gene encodes CDR1 SGHTA and CDR2 FQGNSA. The CDR3 has 16 residues. The CDR3: CASRLSPGSSYNEQFF. For the CDR3, the DNA is TGTGCCAGCAGGCTATCTCCAGGGAGCTCCTACAATGAGCAGTTCTTC.

This chain joins TRBV3-1 and TRBJ2-3; no firm D call. Trimming took off 2 bases at V and 14 bases at J, with 17 bases between the two ends. The CDR3 sequence is 13 residues long. Germline V gene data show CDR1 as LGHDT and CDR2 as YNNKEL (reference sequence). The chain's CDR3 is CASSQREWRYAYF. The CDR3 DNA follows: TGTGCCAGCAGCCAAAGAGAGTGGAGATACGCGTATTTT.

The rearrangement links TRBV7-2 to TRBJ1-5; 7 nucleotides align to TRBD1. J lost 1 base, V lost 4 bases, and 4 bases had no gene match. The CDR3 length is 15 residues. Germline CDR1 reads SGHTA; CDR2 reads FQGNSA. CDR3 amino acids: CASSSGTASNQPQHF. CDR3 nucleotide sequence: TGTGCCAGCAGCTCTGGGACAGCGAGCAATCAGCCCCAGCATTTT. Full variable domain (remainder filled in from reference TRBV7-2 and TRBJ1-5): GAGVSQSPSNKVTEKGKDVELRCDPISGHTALYWYRQSLGQGLEFLIYFQGNSAPDKSGLPSDRFSAERTGGSVSTLTIQRTQQEDSAVYLCASSSGTASNQPQHFGDGTRLSIL.

This clonotype was observed a handful of times. V and J are TRBV3-1 and TRBJ2-1; D is uncertain. This CDR3 comprises 14 residues. Trimming left V 5 bases short and J 0 bases short, with 8 bases between. Per germline, CDR1 LGHDT and CDR2 YNNKEL (reference sequence). This CDR3 is CASSTSTSYNEQFF. DNA of the CDR3: TGTGCCAGCAGCACTTCCACCTCCTACAATGAGCAGTTCTTC.

The chain employs TRBV6-1 and TRBJ2-1; 13 bases agree with TRBD2. The V and J ends lost 8 bases and 7 bases, in that order; junction bases with no gene match: 11. Germline loops: CDR1 MNHNS, CDR2 SASEGT. The CDR3 has 16 amino acids. The CDR3 DNA reads as TGTGCCAGCCGACTAGCGGGAGGCCTCGGGGAAAATGAGCAGTTCTTC. Its translation is CASRLAGGLGENEQFF.

The sample holds one count of this clonotype. The chain recombines TRBV7-2 with TRBJ1-1; D is possibly TRBD1 (5 bases). V lost 4 bases and J 1 base, leaving 13 bases between the germline ends. The CDR3 covers 15 residues. Per germline, CDR1 SGHTA and CDR2 FQGNSA. The CDR3 DNA is TGTGCCAGCAGCTCGAATCCGGGGCCGAACACTGAAGCTTTCTTT. This codes for CASSSNPGPNTEAFF.

The genes are TRBV27 and TRBJ1-1, with a possible D match to TRBD1 (5 bases). V was trimmed by 8 bases and J by 0 bases, leaving 10 bases between them. The CDR3 totals 13 residues. CDR1 is MNHEY, CDR2 SMNVEV, per germline (reference sequence). The CDR3 coding sequence is TGTGCCAGCGGGACGGGTATGAACACTGAAGCTTTCTTT. It specifies CASGTGMNTEAFF.

V gene TRBV24-1 combines with J gene TRBJ2-3; D uncertain. The CDR3 loop spans 14 amino acids. Germline loops: CDR1 KGHDR, CDR2 SFDVKD. Deletions cut 4 bases from V and 6 bases from J, with 13 bases between. The CDR3 reads CATSDSARPDTQYF. The CDR3 DNA reads TGTGCCACCAGTGACTCGGCTAGGCCCGATACGCAGTATTTT.

This clonotype has only one observation. The chain carries TRBV10-3 and TRBJ2-7; tentatively, D is TRBD1 (6 bases). Germline V gene sequence: CDR1 ENHRY, CDR2 SYGVKD. V was cut by 3 bases and J by 3 bases, with 24 bases left in between. This CDR3 has 18 residues. Written as DNA, the CDR3 is TGTGCCATCAGTGATTCAAGCCGGGACGAGGGGGTAATCTACGAGCAGTACTTC. It codes for CAISDSSRDEGVIYEQYF.

V usage is TRBV2 and J usage is TRBJ1-5; unclear D gene. The CDR3 loop spans 14 amino acids. Germline assignment: CDR1 SNHLY and CDR2 FYNNEI. Trimming took off 2 bases at V and 8 bases at J, with 13 bases between the two ends. CDR3 in DNA: TGTGCCAGCAGTGAAACGCGGCCCTTAGAGCCCCAGCATTTT. It specifies CASSETRPLEPQHF. Full variable domain (missing parts from reference TRBV2 and TRBJ1-5): EPEVTQTPSHQVTQMGQEVILRCVPISNHLYFYWYRQILGQKVEFLVSFYNNEISEKSEIFDDQFSVERPDGSNFTLKIRSTKLEDSAMYFCASSETRPLEPQHFGDGTRLSIL.

The genes are TRBV6-2 or TRBV6-3 and TRBJ2-4; the match to TRBD1 covers 7 bases. TRBJ2-7 matches the DNA end more closely, so the J call is doubtful. Germline V gene data show CDR1 as MNHEY and CDR2 as SVGEGT. This CDR3 is built from 13 residues. CDR3 nucleotides: TGTGCCACCCGGGACAGATCCCTTGACGAGCAGTACTTC. Translation: CATRDRSLDEQYF.

The chain joins TRBV7-8 to TRBJ1-6; D is undetermined. The germline V and J ends were trimmed by 4 bases and 0 bases, with 16 bases remaining between them. The CDR3 has 18 residues. The germline V gene has CDR1 SGHVS and CDR2 FQNEAQ. The CDR3 here is CASSSEPKQSSYNSPLHF. In nucleotides, the CDR3 is TGTGCCAGCAGCTCCGAGCCCAAACAGAGCTCCTATAATTCACCCCTCCACTTT.

The J gene is TRBJ2-1, the V gene TRBV7-3; 8 bases map to TRBD2. This CDR3 spans 15 amino acids. V was clipped by 4 bases and J by 9 bases; unmatched bases: 11. The germline V gene encodes CDR1 SGHTA and CDR2 FQGTGA. CDR3 protein: CASSSPGLERGEQFF. DNA for the CDR3: TGTGCCAGCAGCTCACCGGGACTAGAAAGAGGTGAGCAGTTCTTC. Based on the CDR3 plus reference TRBV7-3 and TRBJ2-1, the full variable domain is GAGVSQTPSNKVTEKGKYVELRCDPISGHTALYWYRQSLGQGPEFLIYFQGTGAADDSGLPNDRFFAVRPEGSVSTLKIQRTERGDSAVYLCASSSPGLERGEQFFGPGTRLTVL.

The CDR3 DNA sequence: TGTGCCTACTCTGGGGCTAGCGGGAGAGGTGAGCAGTACTTC. Translation gives CAYSGASGRGEQYF. This chain connects TRBV28 to TRBJ2-5; 10 bases are shared with TRBD2. V lost 11 bases to trimming and J lost 11 bases; unmatched junction nucleotides: 17. CDR1 and CDR2 (germline): MDHEN, SYDVKM. The CDR3 has 14 amino acids.

In its sample, this clonotype was seen many times. The chain couples TRBV27 to TRBJ2-5, with 9 positions matching TRBD2. CDR1 is MNHEY and CDR2 is SMNVEV in the germline V gene (reference sequence). V dropped 6 bases and J dropped 2; count of bases not matched to a gene: 4. The CDR3 has 14 residues. The CDR3 DNA sequence: TGTGCCAGCAGGCGAGCGGGAGGACAAGAGACCCAGTACTTC. Its translation: CASRRAGGQETQYF.

The chain recombines TRBV2 with TRBJ2-1; tentative D call: TRBD2 (6 bases). Germline loops: CDR1 SNHLY, CDR2 FYNNEI. This CDR3 spans 16 amino acids. V lost 2 bases and J 0 bases, leaving 11 bases between the germline ends. The CDR3 sequence: CASSELTGASYNEQFF. The CDR3 DNA sequence: TGTGCCAGCAGTGAACTAACGGGAGCCTCCTACAATGAGCAGTTCTTC. Variable domain in full (rest from reference TRBV2 and TRBJ2-1): EPEVTQTPSHQVTQMGQEVILRCVPISNHLYFYWYRQILGQKVEFLVSFYNNEISEKSEIFDDQFSVERPDGSNFTLKIRSTKLEDSAMYFCASSELTGASYNEQFFGPGTRLTVL.

This clonotype has just a few counts. The CDR3 DNA sequence: TGTGCCAGCAGCACGGGACGAGAGGCGACCCAGTACTTC. Protein sequence: CASSTGREATQYF. The V gene is TRBV7-2, the J gene TRBJ2-7; perhaps D is TRBD1 or TRBD2 (5 bases each). The J call may be in error: the DNA end matches TRBJ2-5 better. Germline V gene lookup returns CDR1 SGHTA and CDR2 FQGNSA. This CDR3 is 13 amino acids long.

This clonotype was picked up a small number of times. The V gene is TRBV4-1, the J gene TRBJ2-1; no clear D. The germline V gene has CDR1 MGHRA and CDR2 YSYEKL. The V end was cut by 0 bases, the J end by 6 bases, with 18 bases between. The CDR3 has 17 residues. The CDR3 loop is CASSQDRLGLGSNEQFF. CDR3 DNA: TGCGCCAGCAGCCAAGATCGTCTAGGTCTGGGGTCCAATGAGCAGTTCTTC.

This chain uses TRBV6-6 with TRBJ2-5; 7 bases agree with TRBD2. This CDR3 is 13 amino acids long. CDR1 and CDR2 from the germline V gene are MNHNY and SVGAGI (reference sequence). The V gene end was trimmed by 6 bases and the J gene end by 4 bases; junction bases not matched to a gene: 5. DNA of the CDR3: TGTGCCAGCAGATCGACGGGGGGAGAGACCCAGTACTTC. It yields the protein CASRSTGGETQYF.

In nucleotides, the CDR3 is TGTGCCAGCAGCTTATACCGGGACTCCCCTACGGCGACCCAGTACTTC. This translates into CASSLYRDSPTATQYF. The chain joins TRBV7-2 to TRBJ2-5; TRBD2 might be the D (6 bases). V dropped 2 bases and J dropped 7 bases, with 20 bases sitting between them. Germline V gives CDR1 SGHTA, CDR2 FQGNSA. The CDR3 is 16 amino acids.